The 19 T cell receptor beta chains given below trace back to one sample, sequenced in a study of CD8+CD57+ T cells in acquired aplastic anemia. Genomic DNA was employed as the template in profiling TCR beta VDJ and CDR3. TCRdb called the reads again in MiXCR, with one record for every CDR3 protein. This table has approximately 220,000 distinct CDR3 sequences, 40% to 50% appearing once. Previously, flow cytometry had revealed CD8+CD57+ cell expansion in the patients chosen for sequencing. The sample taken for sequencing was sorted CD4+, CD8+, or CD8+CD57+ T cells (not recorded which) from PBMCs. The receptors derive from a human donor with aplastic anemia.

The chain couples TRBV10-3 to TRBJ2-2; TRBD2 matches at 12 bases. The CDR3 runs 16 residues. Germline-derived CDR1 and CDR2 are ENHRY and SYGVKD. Unmatched junction bases numbered 4, after V lost 4 bases and J lost 4 bases. The CDR3 DNA reads TGTGCCATCAGTGGACTAGCGGGAGACCTCACCGGGGAGCTGTTTTTT. Its protein product is CAISGLAGDLTGELFF.

To note about this clonotype: At one end, the junction sequence differs from germline, possibly due to a read error. The V call is TRBV20-1, the J call TRBJ2-1; D perhaps matches TRBD2 (5 bases). There are 15 residues in the CDR3. The germline V gene has CDR1 DFQATT and CDR2 SNEGSKA (reference sequence). The CDR3 region is CASNGGSVSYNEQFF. CDR3 DNA: TGTGCCAGCAATGGTGGGAGCGTCTCCTACAATGAGCAGTTCTTC.

The chain recombines TRBV27 with TRBJ2-7, with 7 bases matching TRBD1. This CDR3 has 13 amino acids. Per germline, CDR1 MNHEY and CDR2 SMNVEV (reference sequence). V was clipped by 2 bases and J by 5 bases; unmatched bases: 3. The CDR3 sequence: CASSLGTAHEQYF. CDR3 in DNA: TGTGCCAGCAGTTTAGGGACAGCCCACGAGCAGTACTTC.

This clonotype was counted at least ten times. The CDR3 is CASGSGGNPFIQQETQYF. DNA for the CDR3: TGTGCCAGCGGAAGCGGGGGCAACCCCTTTATACAACAAGAGACCCAGTACTTC. The chain uses TRBV7-2 and TRBJ2-5, with 8 bases matching TRBD2. Unmatched junction bases numbered 19, after V lost 8 bases and J lost 2 bases. Germline V CDR1 and CDR2: SGHTA, FQGNSA. The CDR3 loop spans 18 amino acids.

This clonotype was counted a few times. The rearrangement uses TRBV25-1 and TRBJ1-1; D perhaps matches TRBD1 (6 bases). Germline loops: CDR1 MGHDK, CDR2 SYGVNS. The CDR3 runs 16 residues. Trimming stripped 1 base from V and 3 bases from J, with 15 bases between. This chain's CDR3 is CASSESGTGLDTEAFF. The CDR3 nucleotides read TGTGCCAGCAGTGAATCCGGCACAGGGTTGGACACTGAAGCTTTCTTT. The whole variable domain, remainder taken from reference TRBV25-1 and TRBJ1-1, is EADIYQTPRYLVIGTGKKITLECSQTMGHDKMYWYQQDPGMELHLIHYSYGVNSTEKGDLSSESTVSRIRTEHFPLTLESARPSHTSQYLCASSESGTGLDTEAFFGQGTRLTVV.

This clonotype was observed many times. CDR3 sequence reads: CASSQDRGEGNTIYF. CDR3 in DNA: TGCGCCAGCAGCCAAGACAGGGGAGAAGGAAACACCATATATTTT. The genes are TRBV4-1 and TRBJ1-3, with D possibly matching TRBD1 (6 bases). Between the trimmed V and J ends, which lost 0 bases and 4 bases, there was a span of 10 bases. Per the germline V gene, CDR1 is MGHRA and CDR2 is YSYEKL. The CDR3 contains 15 residues.

This chain joins TRBV6-1 and TRBJ2-1; 14 positions agree with TRBD2. CDR3 length: 15 amino acids. The J segment lost 5 bases and the V segment lost 6 bases, leaving 3 bases of the junction unmatched. Germline V gene sequence: CDR1 MNHNS, CDR2 SASEGT. For the CDR3, the DNA is TGTGCCAGCAGCGGACTAGCGGGGGGCCACAATGAGCAGTTCTTC. Its translation is CASSGLAGGHNEQFF.

This clonotype was seen only a few times. The V and J genes are TRBV18 and TRBJ1-1; TRBD1 might be the D (6 bases). The V end was cut by 0 bases, the J end by 1 base, with 12 bases between. This CDR3 is 16 amino acids long. Looked up from germline, CDR1 is KGHSH and CDR2 is LQKENI. CDR3 residues: CASSPPGGVWNTEAFF. The CDR3 DNA sequence: TGTGCCAGCTCACCACCGGGGGGCGTTTGGAACACTGAAGCTTTCTTT.

This clonotype was counted a few times. V gene TRBV5-4 combines with J gene TRBJ2-7, with D tentatively TRBD1 or TRBD2 (7 bases each). Trimming removed 3 bases from V and 12 bases from J, with 16 bases in between. The CDR3 is 12 residues long. Germline V lookup: CDR1 SGHNT, CDR2 YYREEE (reference sequence). Here the CDR3 reads CASSYARGDRYF. Written as DNA, the CDR3 is TGTGCCAGCAGCTACGCTCGGGGGGACAGGTACTTC.

At least ten counts were recorded for this clonotype. The chain recombines TRBV24-1 with TRBJ1-6; D may be TRBD1 (6 bases). CDR1 and CDR2 from the germline V gene are KGHDR and SFDVKD. The V gene lost 8 bases and the J gene lost 12 bases, with 16 bases spanning the gap. CDR3 size: 13 residues. The CDR3: CATTNEGGLPLHF. The CDR3, as DNA: TGTGCCACCACAAACGAAGGGGGGTTACCCCTCCACTTT.

This clonotype occurred a few times. A much bigger clone sits one base away, suggesting this may be a read error. The chain carries TRBV7-9 and TRBJ2-7; 7 bases map to TRBD2. Per germline, CDR1 SEHNR and CDR2 FQNEAQ (reference sequence). Unmatched junction bases numbered 8, after V lost 2 bases and J lost 4 bases. This CDR3 spans 15 amino acids. CDR3 sequence: CASSLLADSEYEQYF. CDR3 sequence (DNA): TGTGCCAGCAGCTTACTAGCGGACTCGGAGTACGAGCAGTACTTC.

The chain links TRBV2 to TRBJ2-1; TRBD1 matches at 8 bases. The CDR3 runs to 14 residues. Germline CDR1 reads SNHLY; CDR2 reads FYNNEI. J lost 8 bases, V lost 6 bases, and 9 bases had no gene match. Here the CDR3 reads CASSPGQAGDEQFF. DNA for the CDR3: TGTGCCAGCAGCCCGGGACAGGCCGGAGATGAGCAGTTCTTC.

This clonotype has a count of ten or more. The J gene is TRBJ2-5, the V gene TRBV7-2; a weak D match, TRBD2 (5 bases). The length of the CDR3 is 15 residues. Trimming left V 0 bases short and J 5 bases short, with 13 bases between. Germline CDR1 reads SGHTA; CDR2 reads FQGNSA. DNA of the CDR3: TGTGCCAGCAGCTTAGCGGCCGGGGATCAGGAGACCCAGTACTTC. Protein product: CASSLAAGDQETQYF.

The V call is TRBV7-6, the J call TRBJ1-3; D not resolved. V lost 1 base and J lost 4, with 11 bases in between. The germline V gene encodes CDR1 SGHVS and CDR2 FNYEAQ. The CDR3 loop spans 15 amino acids. DNA of the CDR3: TGTGCCAGCAGCTTAGTCCCGGCAGCAGGAAACACCATATATTTT. It translates to CASSLVPAAGNTIYF.

CDR3 nucleotide sequence: TGTGCCAGTAGTATCATCGGGAGCGATGCTTACGAGCAGTACTTC. It translates to CASSIIGSDAYEQYF. This rearrangement joins TRBV19 to TRBJ2-7; maybe TRBD2 (6 bases). CDR1 and CDR2 from the germline V gene are LNHDA and SQIVND (reference sequence). The CDR3 loop spans 15 amino acids. Deletions cut 3 bases from V and 4 bases from J, with 16 bases between.

This clonotype has ten or more counts. The rearrangement joins TRBV10-2 to TRBJ2-1; the D is unclear. The CDR3 length is 15 residues. Per the germline V gene, CDR1 is WSHSY and CDR2 is SAAADI. V lost 3 bases and J lost 0, with 9 bases in between. The DNA of the CDR3 is TGCGCCAGCAGTGAAGGGCGGAGCTCCTACAATGAGCAGTTCTTC. Its translation: CASSEGRSSYNEQFF.

The chain uses TRBV20-1 and TRBJ2-5; TRBD1 might be the D (5 bases). V dropped 3 bases and J dropped 9 bases, with 23 bases sitting between them. The CDR3 totals 15 residues. The germline gives CDR1 DFQATT, CDR2 SNEGSKA (reference sequence). As DNA, the CDR3 is TGCAGTGCTAGTGTCAGGGTCACTGGCAATCAGCCCCAGTACTTC. This sequence encodes CSASVRVTGNQPQYF.

The chain employs TRBV19 and TRBJ1-2; 7 bases map to TRBD1. From germline, CDR1 is LNHDA and CDR2 SQIVND (reference sequence). The CDR3 extends over 15 amino acids. V was clipped by 3 bases and J by 4 bases; unmatched bases: 8. The CDR3 DNA follows: TGTGCCAGTAGTATCCTGTCAGGGGGACTCTATGGCTACACCTTC. It codes for CASSILSGGLYGYTF.

This chain uses TRBV24-1 with TRBJ2-1, with 8 bases identical to TRBD1. This CDR3 comprises 16 residues. Germline trimming cut 6 bases from V and 4 bases from J; bases unmatched to any gene: 10. From germline, CDR1 is KGHDR and CDR2 SFDVKD. Here the CDR3 reads CATSLFGRTGYNEQFF. In DNA form, the CDR3 reads TGTGCCACCAGTTTATTCGGCCGGACAGGGTACAATGAGCAGTTCTTC.